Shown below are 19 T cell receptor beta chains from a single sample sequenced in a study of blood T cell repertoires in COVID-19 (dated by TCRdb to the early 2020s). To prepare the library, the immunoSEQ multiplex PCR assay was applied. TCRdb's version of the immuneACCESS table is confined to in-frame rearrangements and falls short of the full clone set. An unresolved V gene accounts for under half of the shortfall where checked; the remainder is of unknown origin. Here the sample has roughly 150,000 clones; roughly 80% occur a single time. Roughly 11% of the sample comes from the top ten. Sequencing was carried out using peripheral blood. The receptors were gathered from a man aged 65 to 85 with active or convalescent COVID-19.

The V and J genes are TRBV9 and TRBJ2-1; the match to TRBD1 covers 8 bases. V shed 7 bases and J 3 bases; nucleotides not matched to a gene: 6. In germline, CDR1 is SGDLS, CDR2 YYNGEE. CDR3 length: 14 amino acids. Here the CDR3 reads CASSLDRDYNEQFF. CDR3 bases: TGTGCCAGCTCACTGGACAGGGACTACAATGAGCAGTTCTTC.

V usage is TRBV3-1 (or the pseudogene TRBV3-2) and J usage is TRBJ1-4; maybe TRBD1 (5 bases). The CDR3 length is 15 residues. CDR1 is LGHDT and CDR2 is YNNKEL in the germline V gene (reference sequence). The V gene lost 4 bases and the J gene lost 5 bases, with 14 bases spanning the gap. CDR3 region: CASSLTTATNEKLFF. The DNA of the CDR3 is TGTGCCAGCAGCCTAACGACAGCGACGAATGAAAAACTGTTTTTT.

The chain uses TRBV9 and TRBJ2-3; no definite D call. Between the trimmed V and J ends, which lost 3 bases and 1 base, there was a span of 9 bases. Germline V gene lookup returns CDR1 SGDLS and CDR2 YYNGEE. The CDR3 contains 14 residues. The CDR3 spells CASSARTGTDTQYF. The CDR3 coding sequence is TGTGCCAGCAGCGCCCGCACAGGCACAGATACGCAGTATTTT.

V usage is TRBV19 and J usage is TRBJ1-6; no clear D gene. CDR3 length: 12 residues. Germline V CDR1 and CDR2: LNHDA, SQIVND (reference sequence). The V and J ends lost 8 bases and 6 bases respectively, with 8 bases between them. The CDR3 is CASGEGNSPLHF. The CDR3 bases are TGTGCCAGTGGGGAGGGTAATTCACCCCTCCACTTT.

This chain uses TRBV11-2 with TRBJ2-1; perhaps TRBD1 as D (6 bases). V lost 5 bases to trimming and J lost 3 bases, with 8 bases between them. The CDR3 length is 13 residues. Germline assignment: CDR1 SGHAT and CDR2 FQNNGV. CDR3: CASSPTGYNEQFF. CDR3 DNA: TGTGCCAGCAGCCCGACAGGCTACAATGAGCAGTTCTTC.

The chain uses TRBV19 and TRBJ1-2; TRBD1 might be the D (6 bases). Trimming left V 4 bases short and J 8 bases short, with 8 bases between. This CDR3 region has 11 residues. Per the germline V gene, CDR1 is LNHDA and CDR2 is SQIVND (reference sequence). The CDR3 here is CASSTQGGYTF. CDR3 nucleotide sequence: TGTGCCAGTAGTACCCAGGGGGGCTACACCTTC. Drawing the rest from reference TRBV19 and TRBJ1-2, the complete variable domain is DGGITQSPKYLFRKEGQNVTLSCEQNLNHDAMYWYRQDPGQGLRLIYYSQIVNDFQKGDIAEGYSVSREKKESFPLTVTSAQKNPTAFYLCASSTQGGYTFGSGTRLTVV.

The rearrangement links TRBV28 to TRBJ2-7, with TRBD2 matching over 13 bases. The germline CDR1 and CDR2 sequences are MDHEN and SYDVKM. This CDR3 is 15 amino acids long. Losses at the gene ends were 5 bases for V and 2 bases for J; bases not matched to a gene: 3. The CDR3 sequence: CASSLGTSGTYEQYF. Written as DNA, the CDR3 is TGTGCCAGCAGTCTTGGGACTAGCGGGACCTACGAGCAGTACTTC.

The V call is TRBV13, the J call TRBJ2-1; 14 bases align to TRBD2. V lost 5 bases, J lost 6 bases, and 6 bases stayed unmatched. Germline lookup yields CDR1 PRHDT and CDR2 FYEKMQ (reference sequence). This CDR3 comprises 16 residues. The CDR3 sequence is CASSVSTSGRANEQFF. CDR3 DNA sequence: TGTGCCAGCAGCGTATCGACTAGCGGGAGGGCCAATGAGCAGTTCTTC.

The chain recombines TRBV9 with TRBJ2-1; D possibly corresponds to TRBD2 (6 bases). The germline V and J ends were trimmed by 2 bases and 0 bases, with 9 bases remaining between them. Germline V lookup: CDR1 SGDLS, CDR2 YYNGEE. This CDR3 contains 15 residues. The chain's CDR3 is CASSVEGGSYNEQFF. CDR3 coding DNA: TGTGCCAGCAGCGTGGAGGGTGGCTCCTACAATGAGCAGTTCTTC.

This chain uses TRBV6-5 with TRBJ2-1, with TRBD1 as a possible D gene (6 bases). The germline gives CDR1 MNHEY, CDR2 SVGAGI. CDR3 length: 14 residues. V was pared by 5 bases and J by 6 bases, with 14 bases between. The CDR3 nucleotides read TGTGCCAGCAGTCAGGGGTCCTTGGGCAATGAGCAGTTCTTC. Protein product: CASSQGSLGNEQFF.

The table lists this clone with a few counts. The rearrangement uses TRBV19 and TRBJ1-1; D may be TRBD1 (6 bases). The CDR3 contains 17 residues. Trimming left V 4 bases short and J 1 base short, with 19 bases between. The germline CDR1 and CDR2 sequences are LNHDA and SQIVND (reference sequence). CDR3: CASSNPPQGNENTEAFF. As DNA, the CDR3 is TGTGCCAGTAGTAACCCACCCCAGGGGAATGAGAACACTGAAGCTTTCTTT.

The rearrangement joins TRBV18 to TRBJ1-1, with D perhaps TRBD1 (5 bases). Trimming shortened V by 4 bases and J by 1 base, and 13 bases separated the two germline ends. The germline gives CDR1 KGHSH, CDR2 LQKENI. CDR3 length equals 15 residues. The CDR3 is CASSRRTTQNTEAFF. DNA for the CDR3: TGTGCCAGCTCACGTCGGACAACTCAGAACACTGAAGCTTTCTTT. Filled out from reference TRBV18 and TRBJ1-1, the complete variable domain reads NAGVMQNPRHLVRRRGQEARLRCSPMKGHSHVYWYRQLPEEGLKFMVYLQKENIIDESGMPKERFSAEFPKEGPSILRIQQVVRGDSAAYFCASSRRTTQNTEAFFGQGTRLTVV.

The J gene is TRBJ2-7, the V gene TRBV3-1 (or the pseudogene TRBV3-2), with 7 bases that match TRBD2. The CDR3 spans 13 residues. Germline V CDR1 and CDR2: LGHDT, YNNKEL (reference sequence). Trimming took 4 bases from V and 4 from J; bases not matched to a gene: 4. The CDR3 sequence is CASSLSGGYEQYF. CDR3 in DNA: TGTGCCAGCAGCCTTTCGGGGGGATACGAGCAGTACTTC.

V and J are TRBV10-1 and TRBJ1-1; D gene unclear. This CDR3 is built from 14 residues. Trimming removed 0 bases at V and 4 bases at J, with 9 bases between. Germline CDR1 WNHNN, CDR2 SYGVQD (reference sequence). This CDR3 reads CASSESASGTEAFF. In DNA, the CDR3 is TGCGCCAGCAGTGAGTCGGCCAGTGGCACTGAAGCTTTCTTT.

The CDR3: CASSPRGLDEKLFF. CDR3 coding DNA: TGCGCCAGCAGCCCCCGGGGGTTGGACGAAAAACTGTTTTTT. The V and J genes are TRBV5-1 and TRBJ1-4, with TRBD1 as a possible D gene (5 bases). CDR3 size: 14 residues. Germline V gene sequence: CDR1 SGHRS, CDR2 YFSETQ. Trimming took off 4 bases at V and 8 bases at J, with 15 bases between the two ends.

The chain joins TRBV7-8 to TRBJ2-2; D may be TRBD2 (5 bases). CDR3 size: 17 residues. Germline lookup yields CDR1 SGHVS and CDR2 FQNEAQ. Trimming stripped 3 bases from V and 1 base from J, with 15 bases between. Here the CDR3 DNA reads TGTGCCAGCAGCTTCGGGGTCGGGGTATTGAACACCGGGGAGCTGTTTTTT. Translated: CASSFGVGVLNTGELFF.

The DNA of the CDR3 is TGTGCCAGCTCCCTGCGGTCCTATAATTCACCCCTCCACTTT. Its translation is CASSLRSYNSPLHF. V gene TRBV28 combines with J gene TRBJ1-6; the D is unclear. Germline CDR1 reads MDHEN; CDR2 reads SYDVKM. The CDR3 has 14 residues. V lost 8 bases, J lost 1 base, and 9 bases lay in between.

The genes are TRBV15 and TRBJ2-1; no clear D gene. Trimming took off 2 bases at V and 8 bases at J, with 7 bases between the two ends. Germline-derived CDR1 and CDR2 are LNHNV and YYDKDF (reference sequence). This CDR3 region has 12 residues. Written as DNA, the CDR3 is TGTGCCACCAGCAGACTAGTCGATGAGCAGTTCTTC. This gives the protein CATSRLVDEQFF. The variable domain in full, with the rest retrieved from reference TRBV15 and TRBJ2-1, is DAMVIQNPRYQVTQFGKPVTLSCSQTLNHNVMYWYQQKSSQAPKLLFHYYDKDFNNEADTPDNFQSRRPNTSFCFLDIRSPGLGDTAMYLCATSRLVDEQFFGPGTRLTVL.

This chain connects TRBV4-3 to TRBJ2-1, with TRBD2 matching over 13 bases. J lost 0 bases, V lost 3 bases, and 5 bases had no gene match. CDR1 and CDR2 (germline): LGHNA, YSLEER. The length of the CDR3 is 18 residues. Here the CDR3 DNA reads TGCGCCAGCAGCCAGACTAGCGGGGGGACGAGCTCCTACAATGAGCAGTTCTTC. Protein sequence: CASSQTSGGTSSYNEQFF.